A few counts support the clone carrying this T cell receptor (beta chain). The antigen is not known. The data were obtained in a study of spatial heterogeneity in lung cancer. Study at large: Raw reads contained each unique TCR and UMI combination more than ten times on average. Whole-study findings and limits: Tumoral mutation counts were tracked by counts of expanded intratumoral alpha and beta TCRs.

TCRdb re-called the 5' RACE reads with MiXCR, one entry per CDR3 protein. The sample holds some 20,000 distinct CDR3 sequences, less than 20% seen once. The junction had 6 bases not matched to a gene; V was cut back by 6 bases and J by 3 bases. Germline assignment: CDR1 MNHEY and CDR2 SVGEGT. The CDR3 is 14 amino acids. Time point reported: sample taken at primary tumor resection. The clonotype was recovered from a female donor with early-stage non-small cell lung cancer. The chain uses TRBV6-2 or TRBV6-3 and TRBJ2-3; the match to TRBD1 covers 7 bases. The sample was lung tumor tissue, taken at surgery. CDR3 coding DNA: TGTGCCAGCAGCTTAAAACAGGGGACAGATACGCAGTATTTT. This translates into CASSLKQGTDTQYF.